What follows are 12 T cell receptor beta chains derived from one specimen sequenced in a study of blood T cells in healthy people across ages. The second PCR ran about 6 to 12 cycles with a sample-barcoded 5' primer and J-beta primers. MiXCR was run by TCRdb on the 5' RACE reads, yielding one entry per CDR3 protein. Of roughly 1,800,000 distinct CDR3 sequences in the sample, about 50% are singletons; the top ten hold more than 2%. The sequencing sample was made of blood. Receptor source: a woman in her thirties or forties in good health.

This clonotype has a count of ten or more. This chain links TRBV29-1 with TRBJ2-3, with D possibly matching TRBD1 (5 bases). Trimming took off 3 bases at V and 3 bases at J, with 7 bases between the two ends. The CDR3 is 12 amino acids. Germline V gene lookup returns CDR1 SQVTM and CDR2 ANQGSEA. The CDR3 sequence is CSVDQGTDTQYF. CDR3 in DNA: TGCAGCGTTGATCAGGGTACAGATACGCAGTATTTT.

Only a few counts were recorded for this clonotype. V gene TRBV14 combines with J gene TRBJ1-5, with D hard to call. The CDR3 sequence is 13 residues long. V lost 0 bases and J 6 bases, leaving 6 bases between the germline ends. Per the germline V gene, CDR1 is SGHDN and CDR2 is FVKESK. The CDR3 here is CASSQDNAQPQHF. Written as DNA, the CDR3 is TGTGCCAGCAGCCAAGATAATGCTCAGCCCCAGCATTTT.

The sample holds a few counts of this clonotype. The chain carries TRBV6-2 or TRBV6-3 and TRBJ2-3, with 12 bases matching TRBD2. Germline loops: CDR1 MNHEY, CDR2 SVGEGT. Unmatched junction bases numbered 12, after V lost 2 bases and J lost 0 bases. This CDR3 comprises 20 residues. Written as DNA, the CDR3 is TGTGCCAGCAGTTACCCCCAGACTAGCGGGGGTTTATCTAGCACAGATACGCAGTATTTT. Its translation is CASSYPQTSGGLSSTDTQYF.

The rearrangement uses TRBV24-1 and TRBJ2-3; D gene uncertain. Trimming left V 5 bases short and J 6 bases short, with 14 bases between. The CDR3 contains 14 residues. CDR1 is KGHDR and CDR2 is SFDVKD in the germline V gene. The CDR3 region is CATSGSGGMDTQYF. CDR3 DNA sequence: TGTGCCACCAGTGGTTCGGGCGGTATGGATACGCAGTATTTT.

This clonotype has just a few counts. V gene TRBV6-2 or TRBV6-3 combines with J gene TRBJ2-1; D uncertain. V was pared by 2 bases and J by 0 bases, with 14 bases between. The CDR3 loop spans 17 amino acids. The germline gives CDR1 MNHEY, CDR2 SVGEGT. The CDR3 loop is CASSYVVTVSSYNEQFF. DNA for the CDR3: TGTGCCAGCAGTTACGTTGTGACGGTCAGCTCCTACAATGAGCAGTTCTTC.

The sample holds one count of this clonotype. V and J are TRBV12-3 or TRBV12-4 and TRBJ2-1; D possibly corresponds to TRBD1 (6 bases). CDR3 length equals 16 residues. Trimming took 0 bases from V and 0 from J, leaving 9 bases between them. The CDR3 loop reads CASSLAGGNSYNEQFF. The CDR3 DNA reads as TGTGCCAGCAGTTTAGCAGGGGGTAACTCCTACAATGAGCAGTTCTTC.

The V and J genes are TRBV28 and TRBJ2-3; the match to TRBD2 covers 7 bases. The CDR3 loop spans 16 amino acids. Germline CDR1 MDHEN, CDR2 SYDVKM. After removal of 8 bases from V and 0 bases from J, the junction contained 11 bases not matched to a gene. The CDR3 spells CASLKGGSRSTDTQYF. The CDR3 DNA is TGTGCCAGCCTTAAGGGAGGGTCGAGGAGCACAGATACGCAGTATTTT.

This clonotype was seen ten or more times. The CDR3 DNA reads TGTGCCACCAGCAGAGATCGGGGAGGTGAGCAGTTCTTC. Translated, it gives CATSRDRGGEQFF. The V and J genes are TRBV15 and TRBJ2-1; the D gene is possibly TRBD2 (6 bases). The length of the CDR3 is 13 residues. The germline gives CDR1 LNHNV, CDR2 YYDKDF (reference sequence). Trimming cost V 0 bases and J 9 bases, with 9 bases left between them.

The chain is built from TRBV21-1 and TRBJ2-1; the table gives TRBD2 as D, unverified against the DNA. TRBV21-1 is assigned pseudogene status. The CDR3 extends over 17 amino acids. Here the CDR3 DNA reads TGTGCCAGCAGCAAAGACCGGGTCTTATTAGATTCGGATGAGCAGTTCTTC. It is translated as CASSKDRVLLDSDEQFF.

The chain links TRBV25-1 to TRBJ2-3; TRBD1 aligns across 7 bases. The germline V gene encodes CDR1 MGHDK and CDR2 SYGVNS. This CDR3 has 17 residues. V gave up 1 base and J gave up 2 bases; unmatched junction bases: 9. CDR3 sequence (DNA): TGTGCCAGCAGTGAATTATTTACCCAGGGGGTCACAGATACGCAGTATTTT. Protein sequence: CASSELFTQGVTDTQYF. Looking up the rest from reference TRBV25-1 and TRBJ2-3 gives the full variable domain: EADIYQTPRYLVIGTGKKITLECSQTMGHDKMYWYQQDPGMELHLIHYSYGVNSTEKGDLSSESTVSRIRTEHFPLTLESARPSHTSQYLCASSELFTQGVTDTQYFGPGTRLTVL.

The V call is TRBV4-1, the J call TRBJ2-3; TRBD2 agrees at 14 bases. Germline CDR1 and CDR2: MGHRA and YSYEKL. V was pared by 1 base and J by 5 bases, with 5 bases of the junction left unmatched. The CDR3 is 17 residues long. DNA of the CDR3: TGCGCCAGCAGCCAAGGAGCGGGACTAGCGGGGGTAGATACGCAGTATTTT. Its protein is CASSQGAGLAGVDTQYF.

The chain combines TRBV10-3 with TRBJ1-5; a possible D gene is TRBD1 (6 bases). CDR1 ENHRY and CDR2 SYGVKD come from the germline V gene. The V and J ends lost 2 bases and 3 bases respectively, with 8 bases between them. This CDR3 region has 14 residues. The chain's CDR3 is CAISEGDINQPQHF. CDR3 sequence (DNA): TGTGCCATCAGTGAGGGGGACATCAATCAGCCCCAGCATTTT.